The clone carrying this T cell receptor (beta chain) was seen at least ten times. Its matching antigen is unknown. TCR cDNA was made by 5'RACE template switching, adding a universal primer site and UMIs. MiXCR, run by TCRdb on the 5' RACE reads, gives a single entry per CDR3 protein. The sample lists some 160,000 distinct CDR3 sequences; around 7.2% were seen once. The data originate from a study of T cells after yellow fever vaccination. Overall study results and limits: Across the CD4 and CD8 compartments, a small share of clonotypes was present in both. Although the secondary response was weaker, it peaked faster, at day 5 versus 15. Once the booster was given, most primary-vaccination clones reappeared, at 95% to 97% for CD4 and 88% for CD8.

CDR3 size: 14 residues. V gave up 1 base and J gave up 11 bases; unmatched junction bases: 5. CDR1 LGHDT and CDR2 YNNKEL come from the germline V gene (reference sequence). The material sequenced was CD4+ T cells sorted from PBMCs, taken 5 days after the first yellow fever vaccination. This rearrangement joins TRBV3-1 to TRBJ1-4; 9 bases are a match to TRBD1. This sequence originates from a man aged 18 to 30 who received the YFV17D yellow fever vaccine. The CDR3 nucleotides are TGTGCCAGCAGCCAAGGGACAGGGGTGCTGAAACTGTTTTTT. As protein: CASSQGTGVLKLFF.